This record looks at one T cell receptor (beta chain) sequence and its context. The CDR3 contains 16 residues. Trimming took off 3 bases at V and 4 bases at J, with 17 bases between the two ends. CDR1 is SGHRS and CDR2 is YFSETQ in the germline V gene. The data are from a study of regulatory T cells in long-lasting Graves disease. Time point reported: newly diagnosed GD, antithyroid drugs for less than 3 months. RNA isolated from PBMCs was used to make the TCR library. According to the study, TCR beta libraries were built with iRepertoire HTBI primers and CDR3-region Arm-PCR. TCRdb reprocessed the multiplex PCR reads with MiXCR, giving one entry per CDR3 protein. In the table there are approximately 560,000 distinct CDR3 sequences, roughly a sixth of which are singletons. These data were also filed under a second study, of T cells in Graves' hyperthyroidism and ophthalmopathy. As that study records: The HTBI primer set was used in a first-round RT-PCR of the TCR CDR3.

V and J are TRBV5-1 and TRBJ2-1; D is possibly TRBD2 (6 bases). Sequencing used peripheral blood mononuclear cells (PBMCs), obtained at new diagnosis, from a patient treated with antithyroid drugs. This TCR came from a man between 18 and 29 years old with Graves disease. The CDR3 region has the DNA TGCGCCAGCAGCTATGGTCTCAGCGGGTTGTACAATGAGCAGTTCTTC. As protein: CASSYGLSGLYNEQFF.